This T cell receptor (beta chain) came from a study of blood T cell dynamics during melanoma immunotherapy. Time point: week 3, after first cycle of checkpoint inhibitor. At 12 weeks after first infusion, RECIST 1.1 defined response for most patients. Method: immunoSEQ multiplex PCR; TCRdb's copy keeps in-frame clones and lacks some. The sample holds under 11,000 clones, over 85% seen once. This CDR3 contains 15 residues. Looked up from germline, CDR1 is MDHEN and CDR2 is SYDVKM. V shed 7 bases, J shed 6 bases, and the junction held 5 bases outside the gene matches. The sample in question was blood, obtained from a patient treated with checkpoint blockade. This TCR was sampled from a human donor with melanoma. This rearrangement joins TRBV28 to TRBJ2-1, with 14 bases matching TRBD2. CDR3 sequence (DNA): TGTGCCAGCAATTCCGGGACTAGCGGGGGCAATGAGCAGTTCTTC. Encoded protein: CASNSGTSGGNEQFF.